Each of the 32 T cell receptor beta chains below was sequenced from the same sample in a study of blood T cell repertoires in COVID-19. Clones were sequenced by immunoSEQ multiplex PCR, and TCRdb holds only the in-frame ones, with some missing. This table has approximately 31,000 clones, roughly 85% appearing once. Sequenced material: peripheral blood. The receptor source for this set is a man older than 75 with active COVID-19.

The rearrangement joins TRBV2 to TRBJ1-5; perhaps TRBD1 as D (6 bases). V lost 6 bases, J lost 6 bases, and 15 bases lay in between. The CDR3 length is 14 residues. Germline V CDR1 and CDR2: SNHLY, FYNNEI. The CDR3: CASRGTSQGQPQHF. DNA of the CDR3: TGTGCCAGCAGGGGGACCTCACAGGGTCAGCCCCAGCATTTT.

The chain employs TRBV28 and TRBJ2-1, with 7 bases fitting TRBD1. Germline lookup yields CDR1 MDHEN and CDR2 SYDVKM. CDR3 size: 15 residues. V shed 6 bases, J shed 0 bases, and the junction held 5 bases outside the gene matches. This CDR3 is CASRSGTASYNEQFF. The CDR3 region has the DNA TGTGCCAGCAGGTCCGGGACAGCCTCCTACAATGAGCAGTTCTTC.

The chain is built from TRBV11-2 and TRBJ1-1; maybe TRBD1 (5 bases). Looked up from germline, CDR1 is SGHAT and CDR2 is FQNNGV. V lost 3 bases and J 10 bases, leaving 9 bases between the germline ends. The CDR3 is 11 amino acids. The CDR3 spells CASSLQGAAFF. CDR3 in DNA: TGTGCCAGCAGCTTGCAGGGTGCAGCTTTCTTT. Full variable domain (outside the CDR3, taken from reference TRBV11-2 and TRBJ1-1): EAGVAQSPRYKIIEKRQSVAFWCNPISGHATLYWYQQILGQGPKLLIQFQNNGVVDDSQLPKDRFSAERLKGVDSTLKIQPAKLEDSAVYLCASSLQGAAFFGQGTRLTVV.

The chain's CDR3 is CASSLTPLRTGGPTDTQYF. In DNA form, the CDR3 reads TGCGCCAGCAGCCTGACCCCTTTGAGGACAGGGGGGCCTACAGATACGCAGTATTTT. The chain has TRBV5-1 and TRBJ2-3, with 10 positions matching TRBD1. With 4 bases clipped from V and 3 bases from J, the junction kept 17 bases outside the gene matches. The CDR3 is 19 amino acids. Germline-derived CDR1 and CDR2 are SGHRS and YFSETQ. The variable domain in full, with the rest retrieved from reference TRBV5-1 and TRBJ2-3, is KAGVTQTPRYLIKTRGQQVTLSCSPISGHRSVSWYQQTPGQGLQFLFEYFSETQRNKGNFPGRFSGRQFSNSRSEMNVSTLELGDSALYLCASSLTPLRTGGPTDTQYFGPGTRLTVL.

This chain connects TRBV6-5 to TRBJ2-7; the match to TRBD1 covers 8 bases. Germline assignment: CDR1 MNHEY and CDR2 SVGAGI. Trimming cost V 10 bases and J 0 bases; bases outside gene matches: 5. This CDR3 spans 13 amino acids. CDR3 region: CATQDRVSYEQYF. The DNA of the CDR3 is TGTGCCACTCAGGACAGGGTCTCCTACGAGCAGTACTTC.

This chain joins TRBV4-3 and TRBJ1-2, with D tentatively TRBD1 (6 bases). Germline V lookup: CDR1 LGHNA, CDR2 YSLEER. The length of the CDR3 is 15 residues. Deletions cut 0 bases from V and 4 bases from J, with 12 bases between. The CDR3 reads CASSQDFRTAYGYTF. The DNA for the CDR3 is TGCGCCAGCAGCCAAGATTTCCGGACAGCCTATGGCTACACCTTC.

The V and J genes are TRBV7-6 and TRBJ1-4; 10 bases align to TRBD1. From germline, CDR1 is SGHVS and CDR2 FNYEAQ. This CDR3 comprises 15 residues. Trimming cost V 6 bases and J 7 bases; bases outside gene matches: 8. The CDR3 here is CASSSAGTGVEKLFF. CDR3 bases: TGTGCCAGCAGTTCCGCCGGGACAGGGGTTGAAAAACTGTTTTTT. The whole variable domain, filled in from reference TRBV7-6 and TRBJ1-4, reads GAGVSQSPRYKVTKRGQDVALRCDPISGHVSLYWYRQALGQGPEFLTYFNYEAQQDKSGLPNDRFSAERPEGSISTLTIQRTEQRDSAMYRCASSSAGTGVEKLFFGSGTQLSVL.

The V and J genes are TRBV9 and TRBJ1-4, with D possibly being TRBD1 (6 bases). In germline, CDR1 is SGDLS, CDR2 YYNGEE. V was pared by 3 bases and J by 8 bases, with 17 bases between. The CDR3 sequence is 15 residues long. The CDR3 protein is CASSDGTSEWEKLFF. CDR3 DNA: TGTGCCAGCAGCGACGGGACATCAGAATGGGAAAAACTGTTTTTT.

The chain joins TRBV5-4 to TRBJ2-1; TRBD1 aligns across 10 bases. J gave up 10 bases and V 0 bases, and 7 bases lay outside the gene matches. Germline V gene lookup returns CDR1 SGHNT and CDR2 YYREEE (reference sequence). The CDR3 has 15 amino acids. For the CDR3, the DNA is TGTGCCAGCAGCTTGGATCTTCGGACAGGGGGAGAGCAGTTCTTC. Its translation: CASSLDLRTGGEQFF.

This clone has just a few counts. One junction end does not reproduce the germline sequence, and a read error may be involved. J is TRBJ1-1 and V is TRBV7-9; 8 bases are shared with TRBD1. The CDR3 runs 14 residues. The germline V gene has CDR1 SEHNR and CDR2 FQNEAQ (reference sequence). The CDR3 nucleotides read TGTGCCAGCAGCTTATTCGGGTCGGACAGGGTGGGGCACTTT. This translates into CASSLFGSDRVGHF.

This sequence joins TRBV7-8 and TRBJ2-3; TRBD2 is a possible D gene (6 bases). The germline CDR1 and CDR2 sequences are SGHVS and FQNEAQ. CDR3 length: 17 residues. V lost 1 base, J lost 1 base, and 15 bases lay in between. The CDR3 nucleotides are TGTGCCAGCAGCTTAGGGGGGAGCCCGGGGGGCACAGATACGCAGTATTTT. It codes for CASSLGGSPGGTDTQYF. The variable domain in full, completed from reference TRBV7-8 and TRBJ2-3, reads GAGVSQSPRYKVAKRGQDVALRCDPISGHVSLFWYQQALGQGPEFLTYFQNEAQLDKSGLPSDRFFAERPEGSVSTLKIQRTQQEDSAVYLCASSLGGSPGGTDTQYFGPGTRLTVL.

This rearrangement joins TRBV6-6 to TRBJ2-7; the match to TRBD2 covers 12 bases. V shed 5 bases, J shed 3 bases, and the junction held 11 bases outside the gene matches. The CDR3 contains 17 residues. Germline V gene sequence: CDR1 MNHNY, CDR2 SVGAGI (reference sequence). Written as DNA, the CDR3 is TGTGCCAGCAGTCCAATACTAGCGGGGGGTATCCTCTACGAGCAGTACTTC. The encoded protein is CASSPILAGGILYEQYF.

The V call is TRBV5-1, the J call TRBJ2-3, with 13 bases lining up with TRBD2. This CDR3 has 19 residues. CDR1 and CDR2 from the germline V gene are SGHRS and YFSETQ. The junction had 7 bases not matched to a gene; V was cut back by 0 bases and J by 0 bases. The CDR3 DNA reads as TGCGCCAGCAGCTTGGCTACAGGACTAGCGGGGGTTAGCACAGATACGCAGTATTTT. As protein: CASSLATGLAGVSTDTQYF.

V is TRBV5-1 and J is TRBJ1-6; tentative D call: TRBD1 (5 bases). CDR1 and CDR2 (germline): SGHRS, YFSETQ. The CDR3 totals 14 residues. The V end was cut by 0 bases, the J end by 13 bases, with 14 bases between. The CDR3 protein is CASSLEGYDSPLHF. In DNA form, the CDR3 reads TGCGCCAGCAGCTTGGAGGGGTACGACTCCCCCCTCCACTTT.

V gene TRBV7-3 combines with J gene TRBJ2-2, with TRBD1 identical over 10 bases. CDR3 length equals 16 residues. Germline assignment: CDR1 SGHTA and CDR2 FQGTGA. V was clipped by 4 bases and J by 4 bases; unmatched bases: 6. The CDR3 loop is CASSSTGGRTTGELFF. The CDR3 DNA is TGTGCCAGCAGCTCGACAGGGGGCCGAACCACCGGGGAGCTGTTTTTT.

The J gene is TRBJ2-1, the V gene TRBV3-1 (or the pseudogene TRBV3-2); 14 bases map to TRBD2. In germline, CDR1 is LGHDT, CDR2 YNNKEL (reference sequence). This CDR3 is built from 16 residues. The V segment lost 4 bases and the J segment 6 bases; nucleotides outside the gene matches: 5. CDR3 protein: CASSPGLAGGRNEQFF. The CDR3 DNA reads TGTGCCAGCAGCCCCGGACTAGCGGGGGGACGCAATGAGCAGTTCTTC.

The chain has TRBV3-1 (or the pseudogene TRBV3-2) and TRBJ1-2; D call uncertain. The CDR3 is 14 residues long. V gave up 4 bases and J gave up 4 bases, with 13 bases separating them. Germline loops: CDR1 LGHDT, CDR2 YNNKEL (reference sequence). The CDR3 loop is CASSPRLSAYGYTF. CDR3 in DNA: TGTGCCAGCAGCCCCAGACTCTCCGCCTATGGCTACACCTTC.

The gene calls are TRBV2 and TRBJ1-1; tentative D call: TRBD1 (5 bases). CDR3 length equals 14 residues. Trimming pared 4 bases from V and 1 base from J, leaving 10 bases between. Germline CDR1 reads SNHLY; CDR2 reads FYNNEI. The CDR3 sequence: CASSGGLSNTEAFF. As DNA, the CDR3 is TGTGCCAGCAGTGGGGGACTCTCGAACACTGAAGCTTTCTTT.

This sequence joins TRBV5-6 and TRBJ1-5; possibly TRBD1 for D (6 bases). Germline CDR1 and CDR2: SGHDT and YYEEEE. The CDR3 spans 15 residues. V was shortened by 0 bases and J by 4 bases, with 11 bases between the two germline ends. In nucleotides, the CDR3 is TGTGCCAGCAGCTTGGGGGCTCAGGGGAATCAGCCCCAGCATTTT. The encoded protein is CASSLGAQGNQPQHF.

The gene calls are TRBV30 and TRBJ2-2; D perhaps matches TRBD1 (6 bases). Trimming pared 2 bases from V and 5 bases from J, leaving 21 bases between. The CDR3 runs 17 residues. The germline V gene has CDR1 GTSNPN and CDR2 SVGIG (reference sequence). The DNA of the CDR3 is TGTGCCTGGAGTAACCCGTCCGGGACACTGACTACCGGGGAGCTGTTTTTT. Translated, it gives CAWSNPSGTLTTGELFF.

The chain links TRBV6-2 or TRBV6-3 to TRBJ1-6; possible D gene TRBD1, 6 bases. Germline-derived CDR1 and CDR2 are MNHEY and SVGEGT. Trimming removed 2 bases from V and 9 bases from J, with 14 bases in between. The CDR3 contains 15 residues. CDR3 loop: CASSYPTGSTSPLHF. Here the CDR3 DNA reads TGTGCCAGCAGTTACCCCACAGGGTCGACTTCACCCCTCCACTTT.

Here the CDR3 reads CASSLAGGPFEQYF. CDR3 nucleotide sequence: TGTGCCAGCAGCTTAGCGGGGGGGCCCTTCGAGCAGTACTTC. The chain uses TRBV7-2 and TRBJ2-7, with a tentative D call TRBD2 (7 bases). Trimming pared 0 bases from V and 6 bases from J, leaving 12 bases between. Germline values: CDR1 SGHTA, CDR2 FQGNSA. CDR3 length: 14 residues.

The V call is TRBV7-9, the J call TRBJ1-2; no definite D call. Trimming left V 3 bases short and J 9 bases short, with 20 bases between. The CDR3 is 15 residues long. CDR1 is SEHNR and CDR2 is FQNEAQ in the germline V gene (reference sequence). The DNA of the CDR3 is TGTGCCAGCAGCTTTGTCGGTTTAGGACTAGGCAGCTACACCTTC. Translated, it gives CASSFVGLGLGSYTF.

The CDR3 loop is CATSDSRVLQPQHF. The DNA of the CDR3 is TGTGCCACCAGTGACTCCAGGGTGTTACAGCCCCAGCATTTT. This chain links TRBV24-1 with TRBJ1-5; perhaps TRBD1 as D (5 bases). The CDR3 sequence is 14 residues long. Germline lookup yields CDR1 KGHDR and CDR2 SFDVKD. V lost 4 bases to trimming and J lost 7 bases, with 13 bases between them.

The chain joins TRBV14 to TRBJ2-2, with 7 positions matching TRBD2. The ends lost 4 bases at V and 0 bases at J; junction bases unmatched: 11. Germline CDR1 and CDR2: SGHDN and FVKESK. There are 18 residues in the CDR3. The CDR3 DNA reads TGTGCCAGCAGCCCAAGGGGAGCGGGGTTCGCGAACACCGGGGAGCTGTTTTTT. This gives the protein CASSPRGAGFANTGELFF. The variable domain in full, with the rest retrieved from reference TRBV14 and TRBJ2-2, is EAGVTQFPSHSVIEKGQTVTLRCDPISGHDNLYWYRRVMGKEIKFLLHFVKESKQDESGMPNNRFLAERTGGTYSTLKVQPAELEDSGVYFCASSPRGAGFANTGELFFGEGSRLTVL.

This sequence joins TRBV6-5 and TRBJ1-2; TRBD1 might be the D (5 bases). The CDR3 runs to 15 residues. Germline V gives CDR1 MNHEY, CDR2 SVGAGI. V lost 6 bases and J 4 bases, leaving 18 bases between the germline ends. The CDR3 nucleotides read TGTGCCAGCAGCCTGGGGGGGTATGGCGGCTATGGCTACACCTTC. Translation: CASSLGGYGGYGYTF.

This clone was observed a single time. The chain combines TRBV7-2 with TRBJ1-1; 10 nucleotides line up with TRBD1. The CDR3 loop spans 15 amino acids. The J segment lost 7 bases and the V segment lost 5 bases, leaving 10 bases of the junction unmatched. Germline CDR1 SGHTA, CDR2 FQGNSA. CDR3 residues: CASSPARQGAVEAFF. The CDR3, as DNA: TGTGCCAGCAGCCCGGCTAGACAGGGGGCCGTTGAAGCTTTCTTT.

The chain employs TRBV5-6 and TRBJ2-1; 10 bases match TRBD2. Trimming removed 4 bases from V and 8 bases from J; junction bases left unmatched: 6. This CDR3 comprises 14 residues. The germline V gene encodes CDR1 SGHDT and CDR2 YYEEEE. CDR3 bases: TGTGCCAGCAGCGCCGGGACTAGCGAAGATGAGCAGTTCTTC. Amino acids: CASSAGTSEDEQFF.

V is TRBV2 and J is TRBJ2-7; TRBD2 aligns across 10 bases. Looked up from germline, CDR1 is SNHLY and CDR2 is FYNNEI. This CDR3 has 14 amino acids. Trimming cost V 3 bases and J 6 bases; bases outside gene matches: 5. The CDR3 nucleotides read TGTGCCAGCAGTGAGGGTAGCGGGGGGCCCGAGCAGTACTTC. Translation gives CASSEGSGGPEQYF.

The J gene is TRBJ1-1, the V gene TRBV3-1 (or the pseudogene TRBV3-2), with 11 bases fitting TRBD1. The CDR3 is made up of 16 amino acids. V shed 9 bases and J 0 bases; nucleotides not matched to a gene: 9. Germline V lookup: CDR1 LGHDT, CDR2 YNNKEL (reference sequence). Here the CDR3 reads CAREGTGGEVNTEAFF. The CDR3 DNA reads TGTGCCAGAGAGGGGACAGGGGGAGAAGTGAACACTGAAGCTTTCTTT.

The CDR3 spells CASSLAALSTDTQYF. CDR3 sequence (DNA): TGTGCCAGCAGCTTAGCCGCATTGAGTACAGATACGCAGTATTTT. The chain employs TRBV7-9 and TRBJ2-3; D is ambiguous. Trimming took off 0 bases at V and 3 bases at J, with 10 bases between the two ends. The germline gives CDR1 SEHNR, CDR2 FQNEAQ (reference sequence). The CDR3 is 15 residues long.

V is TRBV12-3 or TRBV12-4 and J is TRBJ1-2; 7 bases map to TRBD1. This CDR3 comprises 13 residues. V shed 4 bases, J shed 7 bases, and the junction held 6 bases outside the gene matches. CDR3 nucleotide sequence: TGTGCCAGCAGTTCGACAGGGAATGGTGGCTACACCTTC. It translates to CASSSTGNGGYTF.